These 9 T cell receptor beta chains originate from one sample sequenced in a study of early T cells in non-severe SARS-CoV-2 infection. TCRdb re-derived calls from the 5' RACE reads in MiXCR, one entry per CDR3 protein. Among 85,000 to 100,000 distinct CDR3 sequences listed, roughly 9.6% were seen once. The source material was whole blood. Receptor source: an adult who was a healthcare worker with PCR-confirmed SARS-CoV-2 infection or an uninfected control (not recorded which).

J is TRBJ2-3 and V is TRBV7-9; 8 bases align to TRBD2. The CDR3 extends over 18 amino acids. V trimming: 5 bases; J trimming: 0 bases; junction bases outside the gene matches: 13. Germline CDR1 reads SEHNR; CDR2 reads FQNEAQ (reference sequence). The CDR3 protein is CASSPPWETSDSTDTQYF. In nucleotides, the CDR3 is TGTGCCAGCAGCCCGCCCTGGGAGACTAGCGATAGCACAGATACGCAGTATTTT.

This clonotype was seen at least ten times. This sequence joins TRBV28 and TRBJ1-6, with TRBD1 matching 7 bases. Per germline, CDR1 MDHEN and CDR2 SYDVKM. V trimming: 9 bases; J trimming: 8 bases; junction bases outside the gene matches: 13. The CDR3 runs to 15 residues. The CDR3 protein is CASRGQVRGYSPLHF. The CDR3, as DNA: TGTGCCAGTAGAGGACAGGTTCGGGGGTATTCACCCCTCCACTTT.

This clonotype was counted at least ten times. The chain couples TRBV10-2 to TRBJ2-3, with TRBD1 identical over 10 bases. The junction had 12 bases not matched to a gene; V was cut back by 4 bases and J by 5 bases. The CDR3 has 17 amino acids. Germline lookup yields CDR1 WSHSY and CDR2 SAAADI. The CDR3 DNA is TGCGCCAGCAGTGCCCCAGTGACAGGGGGCGCGGGAGATACGCAGTATTTT. Protein sequence: CASSAPVTGGAGDTQYF.

In this sample, this clonotype turned up a few times. The V call is TRBV5-1, the J call TRBJ1-3, with D possibly matching TRBD1 (6 bases). V shed 1 base and J shed 0 bases, with 14 bases lying between them. The CDR3 runs to 17 residues. Germline-derived CDR1 and CDR2 are SGHRS and YFSETQ. CDR3 in amino acids: CASSLTTGISSGNTIYF. CDR3 nucleotides: TGCGCCAGCAGCTTGACCACAGGGATCTCCTCTGGAAACACCATATATTTT. The full variable domain, rest sourced from reference TRBV5-1 and TRBJ1-3, is KAGVTQTPRYLIKTRGQQVTLSCSPISGHRSVSWYQQTPGQGLQFLFEYFSETQRNKGNFPGRFSGRQFSNSRSEMNVSTLELGDSALYLCASSLTTGISSGNTIYFGEGSWLTVV.

This clonotype appeared many times. The gene calls are TRBV12-3 or TRBV12-4 and TRBJ2-2; D uncertain. V lost 3 bases, J lost 7 bases, and 15 bases lay in between. The CDR3 runs 15 residues. CDR3 loop: CASSFGGRSNGELFF. The CDR3 DNA reads as TGTGCCAGCAGTTTTGGTGGTAGGAGTAACGGGGAGCTGTTTTTT.

This clonotype was observed at least ten times. This sequence joins TRBV6-2 or TRBV6-3 and TRBJ1-4, with a tentative D call TRBD1 (5 bases). The CDR3 length is 14 residues. V was pared by 0 bases and J by 3 bases, with 5 bases between. In germline, CDR1 is MNHEY, CDR2 SVGEGT. The CDR3 protein is CASSYSGPNEKLFF. CDR3 bases: TGTGCCAGCAGTTACTCGGGGCCTAATGAAAAACTGTTTTTT.

This clonotype was seen ten or more times. The rearrangement joins TRBV4-1 to TRBJ2-1, with D perhaps matching TRBD1 or TRBD2 (5 bases each). The V gene's germline CDR1 is MGHRA and CDR2 YSYEKL. The germline V and J ends were trimmed by 3 bases and 6 bases, with 18 bases remaining between them. This CDR3 is 16 amino acids long. The CDR3 sequence is CASSQPFRGSRNEQFF. In DNA, the CDR3 is TGCGCCAGCAGCCAGCCATTCCGGGGCAGTCGCAATGAGCAGTTCTTC.

This clonotype was seen many times. The chain couples TRBV20-1 to TRBJ2-3; D is perhaps TRBD1 or TRBD2 (6 bases each). The V gene lost 6 bases and the J gene lost 0 bases, with 19 bases spanning the gap. This CDR3 is built from 16 residues. Germline V CDR1 and CDR2: DFQATT, SNEGSKA (reference sequence). The CDR3 DNA reads TGCAGTGCGGCTGACCCGGGGGACATTAGCACAGATACGCAGTATTTT. It encodes CSAADPGDISTDTQYF.

This clonotype came up a few times. Relative to the germline gene, one junction end is altered; a read error may explain this. CDR3 sequence: CASRIAGEETQYF. The CDR3 DNA reads TGTGCCAGTAGAATAGCGGGGGAAGAGACCCAGTACTTC. The chain carries TRBV19 and TRBJ2-5, with 9 bases aligning to TRBD2. The germline CDR1 and CDR2 sequences are LNHDA and SQIVND (reference sequence). The CDR3 extends over 13 amino acids.